One sample yielded the 10 T cell receptor delta chains listed below, sequenced in a study of gamma-delta T cells after stem cell transplantation (dated by TCRdb to between 2015 and 2016). Libraries came from RT-PCR. TCRdb lists the instrument as Illumina MiSeq. TCRdb processed the public reads again with the CATT caller, after which rows with matching DNA were combined. The sample data list thousands of delta-chain clones, and roughly 2.7% of these were observed just once. Around a fifth of the sample is in the top ten clones. The sample was gamma-delta T cells. All receptors derive from a human donor. It is not recorded whose cells these are; they may come from a transplant donor.

Turning to this clone: The protein TCRdb gives is from a much larger clone and does not agree with this DNA's translation at residue 4, likely a read error; the protein shown here comes from the DNA. V usage is TRDV2 and J usage is TRDJ1; TRDD3 matches 8 bases. Germline V gene data show CDR1 as GEAIGNYY and CDR2 as EKD. This CDR3 has 15 residues. Here the CDR3 reads CACGTVSSLGGKLIF. As DNA, the CDR3 is TGTGCCTGTGGCACCGTATCCTCACTGGGGGGCAAACTCATCTTT.

This clone was detected ten times or more. A far larger clone is off by one base, so a read error is likely. The gene calls are TRDV2 and TRDJ1; D not certain. The germline CDR1 and CDR2 sequences are GEAIGNYY and EKD. The V and J ends lost 0 bases and 7 bases respectively, with 17 bases between them. The length of the CDR3 is 15 residues. The CDR3 loop is CACDTVGSKVGKLIF. CDR3 sequence (DNA): TGTGCCTGTGACACCGTTGGGTCGAAAGTTGGTAAACTCATCTTT.

For this clone: Given a far larger clone just one base away, this is likely a sequencing read error. The sample carries other DNA sequences with the same CDR3. The chain uses TRDV2 and TRDJ1; 9 bases fit TRDD3. The germline V gene has CDR1 GEAIGNYY and CDR2 EKD. This CDR3 is built from 17 residues. The CDR3 spells CACDAVLGEPYTDKLIF. CDR3 DNA: TGTGCCTGTGACGCCGTACTGGGGGAGCCGTACACCGATAAACTTATCTTT.

This clone appeared a few times. This DNA's translation and the protein TCRdb lists, from a much larger clone, do not match at residue 8, likely due to a read error; the protein shown is translated from the DNA. V usage is TRDV2 and J usage is TRDJ1; a weak D match, TRDD3 (6 bases). CDR1 is GEAIGNYY, CDR2 EKD, per germline. V was cut by 3 bases and J by 1 base, with 20 bases left in between. This CDR3 region has 17 residues. The CDR3 here is CACDALGNTQSTDKLIF. In DNA form, the CDR3 reads TGTGCCTGTGACGCTCTGGGGAATACTCAGAGCACCGATAAACTCATCTTT.

Concerning this clone: The likely explanation is a read error, given a far larger clone one base away. This sequence joins TRDV2 and TRDJ1; 11 positions agree with TRDD3. Germline V gene lookup returns CDR1 GEAIGNYY and CDR2 EKD. This CDR3 has 14 residues. This chain's CDR3 is CSCDTLLGDTQLIF. CDR3 DNA sequence: TGTTCCTGTGACACCCTTCTGGGGGATACTCAGCTCATCTTT.

Concerning this clone itself: The protein given by TCRdb reflects a much larger clone and differs at residue 9 from this DNA's translation, likely from a read error; the protein shown is the DNA's translation. The chain is built from TRDV2 and TRDJ1, with TRDD3 matching 9 bases. Germline V gene data show CDR1 as GEAIGNYY and CDR2 as EKD. The CDR3 consists of 17 residues. With V trimmed by 3 bases and J by 0 bases, 10 bases remained unmatched. CDR3 bases: TGTGCCTGTGACTTACTGGGGGACTCCGAGTACACCGATAAACTCATCTTT. Residues: CACDLLGDSEYTDKLIF.

This clone was counted only a few times. Possible read error: a much larger clone is one base away. Within the sample, other DNA sequences also encode this same CDR3. The chain is built from TRDV2 and TRDJ1, with no clear D. The CDR3 is 14 amino acids. Germline CDR1 reads GEAIGNYY; CDR2 reads EKD. In DNA form, the CDR3 reads TGTGCCTGTGACACCGTTCCCTTAACCGATAAGCTCATCTTT. It translates to CACDTVPLTDKLIF.

By share, this clone counts as large. Other DNA sequences in this sample translate to the same CDR3. This chain links TRDV2 with TRDJ1, with a possible D match to TRDD3 (6 bases). The germline V gene encodes CDR1 GEAIGNYY and CDR2 EKD. Trimming removed 4 bases from V and 3 bases from J, with 20 bases in between. This CDR3 region has 16 residues. CDR3 in amino acids: CACEALGGEAADKLIF. The CDR3 DNA reads as TGTGCCTGTGAAGCCCTTGGGGGCGAGGCCGCCGATAAACTCATCTTT.

In this sample, this clone turned up a few times. One base away lies a much larger clone, so this may be a sequencing read error. This sample includes further DNA sequences coding for the same CDR3. The chain employs TRDV2 and TRDJ1; 9 positions agree with TRDD3. Germline V gene lookup returns CDR1 GEAIGNYY and CDR2 EKD. CDR3 length: 15 residues. Here the CDR3 reads CACDPLLGDTDKLIF. The CDR3 coding sequence is TGTGCCTGTGACCCTTTACTGGGGGACACCGATAAACTCATCTTC.

By share, this clone ranks as large (0.1 to 1%). Other DNA sequences within the sample encode an identical CDR3. The chain has TRDV2 and TRDJ1, with D possibly matching TRDD3 (6 bases). The germline V gene encodes CDR1 GEAIGNYY and CDR2 EKD. Trimming removed 0 bases at V and 4 bases at J, with 20 bases between. This CDR3 has 17 amino acids. CDR3 sequence reads: CACDTSLLRGTNDKLIF. CDR3 nucleotides: TGTGCCTGTGACACCTCACTCTTACGGGGGACCAACGATAAACTCATCTTT.